The entry that follows covers one T cell receptor (beta chain) sequence. This entry is derived from a study of blood T cells in healthy people across ages. The V segment lost 2 bases and the J segment 11 bases; nucleotides outside the gene matches: 12. CDR1 is SQVTM and CDR2 is ANQGSEA in the germline V gene. The CDR3 has 14 residues. A J-beta primer mix and a sample-barcoded 5' primer were used in a second PCR of about 7 to 11 cycles. Every sample returned 3 million or more CDR3-containing paired-end reads. In TCRdb, the 5' RACE reads were re-called with MiXCR into one record per CDR3 protein. The data contain hundreds of thousands of distinct CDR3 sequences, approximately 52% of them singletons.

The source material was blood. The chain is built from TRBV29-1 and TRBJ2-5; 9 bases agree with TRBD1. This TCR was recovered from a woman at least 80 years old in good health. The CDR3 coding sequence is TGCAGCGTTGAAACAGGGGGCTCCGGCGATGAGCAGTACTTC. This codes for CSVETGGSGDEQYF.